These 3 T cell receptor beta chains came from one sample sequenced in a study of blood T cell repertoires in COVID-19. Profiled with immunoSEQ multiplex PCR; TCRdb holds only in-frame clones, not every one. In the table there are about 270,000 clones, about 85% of which are singletons. What was sequenced was peripheral blood. The receptors shown here come from a human donor in a cohort sampled during active COVID-19.

The chain is built from TRBV3-1 (or the pseudogene TRBV3-2) and TRBJ2-1; D is unclear. Germline loops: CDR1 LGHDT, CDR2 YNNKEL (reference sequence). The V and J ends lost 3 bases and 9 bases respectively, with 6 bases between them. This CDR3 contains 11 residues. The CDR3 reads CASSHGGEQFF. CDR3 nucleotides: TGTGCCAGCAGCCACGGCGGTGAGCAGTTCTTC.

The chain has TRBV7-4 and TRBJ2-3, with a possible D match to TRBD1 (6 bases). Germline CDR1 SGHVT, CDR2 SQSDAQ. V was shortened by 4 bases and J by 6 bases, with 17 bases between the two germline ends. The CDR3 runs 15 residues. Here the CDR3 DNA reads TGTGCCAGCAGCTCAACTAGGGGGTCGATCGATACGCAGTATTTT. Encoded protein: CASSSTRGSIDTQYF.

V gene TRBV19 combines with J gene TRBJ2-1; 8 bases map to TRBD1. Germline values: CDR1 LNHDA, CDR2 SQIVND (reference sequence). This CDR3 region has 15 residues. After removal of 7 bases from V and 8 bases from J, the junction contained 13 bases not matched to a gene. This CDR3 is CASKPGGAVFYEQFF. In DNA form, the CDR3 reads TGTGCCAGTAAACCAGGGGGCGCAGTTTTCTATGAGCAGTTCTTC.